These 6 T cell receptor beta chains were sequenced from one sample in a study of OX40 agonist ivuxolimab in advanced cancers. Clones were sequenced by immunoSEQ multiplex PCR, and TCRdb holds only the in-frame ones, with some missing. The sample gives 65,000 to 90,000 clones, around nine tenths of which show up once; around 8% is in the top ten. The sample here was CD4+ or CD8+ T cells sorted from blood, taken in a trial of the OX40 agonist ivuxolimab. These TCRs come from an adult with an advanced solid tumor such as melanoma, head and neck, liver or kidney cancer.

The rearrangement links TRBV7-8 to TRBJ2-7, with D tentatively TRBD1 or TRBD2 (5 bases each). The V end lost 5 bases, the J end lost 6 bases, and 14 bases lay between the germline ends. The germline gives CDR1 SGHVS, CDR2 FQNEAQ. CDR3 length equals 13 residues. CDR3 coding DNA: TGTGCCAGCAGCCCCCCCGGGACGATCGAGCAGTACTTC. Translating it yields CASSPPGTIEQYF.

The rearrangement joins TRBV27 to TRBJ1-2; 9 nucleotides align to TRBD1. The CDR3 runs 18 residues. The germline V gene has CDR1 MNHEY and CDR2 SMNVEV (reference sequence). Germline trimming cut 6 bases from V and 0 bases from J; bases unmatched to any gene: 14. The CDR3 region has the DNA TGTGCCAGCAGCCCCCATTTGGACAGGGGCGCAGCTAACTATGGCTACACCTTC. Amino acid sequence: CASSPHLDRGAANYGYTF.

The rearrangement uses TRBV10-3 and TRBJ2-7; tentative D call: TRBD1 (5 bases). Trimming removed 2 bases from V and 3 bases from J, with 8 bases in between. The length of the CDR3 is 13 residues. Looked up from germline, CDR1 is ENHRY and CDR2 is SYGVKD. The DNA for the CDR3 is TGTGCCATCAGTGAGACAGGCGTCTACGAGCAGTACTTC. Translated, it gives CAISETGVYEQYF.

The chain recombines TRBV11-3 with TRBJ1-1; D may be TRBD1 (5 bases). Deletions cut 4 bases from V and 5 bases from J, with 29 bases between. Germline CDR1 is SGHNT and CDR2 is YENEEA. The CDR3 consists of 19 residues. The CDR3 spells CASSSDNGAGIMEVTEAFF. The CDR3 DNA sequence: TGTGCCAGCAGCTCCGATAATGGGGCAGGGATTATGGAGGTGACTGAAGCTTTCTTT.

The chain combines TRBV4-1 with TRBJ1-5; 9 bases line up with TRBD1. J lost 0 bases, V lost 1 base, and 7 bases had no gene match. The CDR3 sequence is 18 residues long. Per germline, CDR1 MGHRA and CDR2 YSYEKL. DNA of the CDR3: TGCGCCAGCAGCCAAGTTATGGGACAGGGTTATAGCAATCAGCCCCAGCATTTT. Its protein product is CASSQVMGQGYSNQPQHF.

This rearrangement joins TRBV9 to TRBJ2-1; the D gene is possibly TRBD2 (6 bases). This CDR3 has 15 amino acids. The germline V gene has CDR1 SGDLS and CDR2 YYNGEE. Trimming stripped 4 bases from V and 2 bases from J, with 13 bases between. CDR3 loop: CASSYISGPYNEQFF. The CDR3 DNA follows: TGTGCCAGCAGCTACATTAGCGGACCCTACAATGAGCAGTTCTTC.